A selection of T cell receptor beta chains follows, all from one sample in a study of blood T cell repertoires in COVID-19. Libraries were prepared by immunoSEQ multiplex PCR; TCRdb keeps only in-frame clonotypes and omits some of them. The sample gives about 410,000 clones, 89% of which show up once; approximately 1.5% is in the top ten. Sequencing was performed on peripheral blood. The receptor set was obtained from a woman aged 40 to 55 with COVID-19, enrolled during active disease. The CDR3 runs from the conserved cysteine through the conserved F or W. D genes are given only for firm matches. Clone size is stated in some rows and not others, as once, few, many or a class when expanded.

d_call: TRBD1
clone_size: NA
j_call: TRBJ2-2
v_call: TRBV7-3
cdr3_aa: CASSRDRGYTGELFF
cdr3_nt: TGTGCCAGCAGCCGGGACAGGGGATACACCGGGGAGCTGTTTTTT

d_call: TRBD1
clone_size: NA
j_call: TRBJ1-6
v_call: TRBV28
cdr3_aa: CASSYTGQGISPLHF
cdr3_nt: TGTGCCAGCAGCTATACGGGACAGGGAATTTCACCCCTCCACTTT

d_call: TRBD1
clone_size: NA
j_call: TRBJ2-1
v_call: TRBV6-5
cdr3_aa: CASSLQGSPYNEQFF
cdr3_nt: TGTGCCAGCAGCTTACAGGGGAGTCCCTACAATGAGCAGTTCTTC

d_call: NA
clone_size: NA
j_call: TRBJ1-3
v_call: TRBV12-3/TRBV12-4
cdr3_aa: CASSSSDTNTIYF
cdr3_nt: TGTGCCAGCAGTTCTTCAGACACGAACACCATATATTTT

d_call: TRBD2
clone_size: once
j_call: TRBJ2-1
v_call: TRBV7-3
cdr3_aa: CASSLGGSGSSLYNEQFF
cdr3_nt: TGTGCCAGCAGCTTGGGCGGGAGCGGGAGTTCCCTCTACAATGAGCAGTTCTTC

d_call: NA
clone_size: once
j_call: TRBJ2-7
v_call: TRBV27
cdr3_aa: CASSRTRTYEQYF
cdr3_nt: TGTGCCAGCAGTCGGACTCGGACCTACGAGCAGTACTTC

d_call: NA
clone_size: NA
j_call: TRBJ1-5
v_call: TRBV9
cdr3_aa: CASSVSVGGEWPQHF
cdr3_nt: TGTGCCAGCAGCGTATCGGTCGGGGGGGAATGGCCCCAGCATTTT

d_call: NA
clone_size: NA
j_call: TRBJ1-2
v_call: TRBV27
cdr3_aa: CASSLRQGNNYGYTF
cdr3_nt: TGTGCCAGCAGTTTAAGGCAGGGGAATAACTATGGCTACACCTTC

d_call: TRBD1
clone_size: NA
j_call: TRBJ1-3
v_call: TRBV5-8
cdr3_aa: CASSLQGAGNTIYF
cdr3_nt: TGTGCCAGCAGCCTACAGGGGGCAGGAAACACCATATATTTT

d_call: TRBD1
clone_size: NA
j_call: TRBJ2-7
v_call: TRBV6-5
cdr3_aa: CASRPGTGGPYEQYF
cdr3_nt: TGTGCCAGCAGGCCCGGGACAGGGGGACCCTACGAGCAGTACTTC